This entry lists 28 T cell receptor beta chains sequenced from one sample in a study of blood T cell repertoires in COVID-19. TCRdb keeps only in-frame clones here, not all; method: immunoSEQ multiplex PCR. Seen here are some 150,000 clones, roughly 83% observed once, and the top ten hold over 2.5%. The sequenced material came from peripheral blood. These receptors originate from a woman aged 80 or over with acute or convalescent COVID-19.

This CDR3 is CASSSDTSAGTEAFF. The DNA for the CDR3 is TGTGCCAGCAGCTCTGACACCTCGGCGGGTACTGAAGCTTTCTTT. The chain has TRBV7-3 and TRBJ1-1; D is undetermined. Trimming left V 4 bases short and J 5 bases short, with 17 bases between. The CDR3 has 15 amino acids. From germline, CDR1 is SGHTA and CDR2 FQGTGA.

This chain uses TRBV11-2 with TRBJ1-6; 9 positions agree with TRBD1. CDR3 size: 15 residues. Germline CDR1 reads SGHAT; CDR2 reads FQNNGV. The V gene end was trimmed by 3 bases and the J gene end by 7 bases; junction bases not matched to a gene: 4. This CDR3 reads CASSFGQGTNSPLHF. The CDR3 DNA reads as TGTGCCAGCAGCTTTGGACAGGGGACAAATTCACCCCTCCACTTT.

Only a few counts were recorded for this clone. The rearrangement links TRBV9 to TRBJ1-3, with 7 bases identical to TRBD1. V gave up 3 bases and J gave up 1 base; unmatched junction bases: 7. The CDR3 is 16 residues long. Germline-derived CDR1 and CDR2 are SGDLS and YYNGEE. The CDR3 sequence is CASSGNRGESGNTIYF. Written as DNA, the CDR3 is TGTGCCAGCAGCGGAAACAGGGGAGAGTCTGGAAACACCATATATTTT.

J is TRBJ2-3 and V is TRBV7-2; D may be TRBD2 (8 bases). Trimming shortened V by 5 bases and J by 6 bases, and 24 bases separated the two germline ends. The germline V gene has CDR1 SGHTA and CDR2 FQGNSA. CDR3 length: 17 amino acids. CDR3: CASSVRRDSRTSDTQYF. The CDR3 region has the DNA TGTGCCAGCAGCGTCCGCCGGGACAGCCGGACTAGCGATACGCAGTATTTT.

The rearrangement uses TRBV7-3 and TRBJ2-1; 13 nucleotides align to TRBD2. This CDR3 is 17 amino acids long. With 5 bases clipped from V and 7 bases from J, the junction kept 11 bases outside the gene matches. Germline V gene data show CDR1 as SGHTA and CDR2 as FQGTGA. CDR3 residues: CASSPHSGTSGENEQFF. The CDR3 DNA follows: TGTGCCAGCAGCCCCCATTCAGGGACTAGCGGGGAAAATGAGCAGTTCTTC.

This clone was counted once. The rearrangement uses TRBV4-2 and TRBJ2-7; tentatively, D is TRBD1 (6 bases). CDR1 is LGHNA, CDR2 YNFKEQ, per germline. The CDR3 sequence is 18 residues long. V shed 6 bases and J shed 0 bases, with 24 bases lying between them. The CDR3 coding sequence is TGTGCCAGCAGTCGGGGAACCGGCAGGGGACCGAACTCCTACGAGCAGTACTTC. Protein product: CASSRGTGRGPNSYEQYF.

This chain links TRBV6-5 with TRBJ2-7; D perhaps matches TRBD2 (6 bases). Trimming removed 5 bases from V and 5 bases from J, with 13 bases in between. CDR3 length: 13 residues. Germline V CDR1 and CDR2: MNHEY, SVGAGI. CDR3 DNA sequence: TGTGCCAGCAGTAGGCGGGGCTGGGACGAGCAGTACTTC. Encoded protein: CASSRRGWDEQYF.

This sequence joins TRBV7-2 and TRBJ1-1; TRBD1 matches at 10 bases. The CDR3 totals 16 residues. V dropped 5 bases and J dropped 4; count of bases not matched to a gene: 10. Germline loops: CDR1 SGHTA, CDR2 FQGNSA. The CDR3 coding sequence is TGTGCCAGCAGCGTAAAAAGACAGGGGGCAACCACTGAAGCTTTCTTT. This encodes CASSVKRQGATTEAFF.

This clone occurred a few times. This rearrangement joins TRBV2 to TRBJ1-6; TRBD1 matches 9 bases. Trimming took 11 bases from V and 4 from J; bases not matched to a gene: 6. Germline V gene sequence: CDR1 SNHLY, CDR2 FYNNEI. This CDR3 region has 14 residues. The CDR3 loop is CAGTGGLYNSPLHF. As DNA, the CDR3 is TGTGCCGGAACAGGGGGCCTGTATAATTCACCCCTCCACTTT.

The rearrangement joins TRBV7-2 to TRBJ2-2; TRBD1 matches 9 bases. CDR3 length: 13 residues. Looked up from germline, CDR1 is SGHTA and CDR2 is FQGNSA. The CDR3 nucleotides are TGTGCGAAGGGACAGGGGAACACCGGGGAGCTGTTTTTT. Protein: CAKGQGNTGELFF.

V is TRBV29-1 and J is TRBJ2-7; 7 positions agree with TRBD1. V shed 0 bases and J 9 bases; nucleotides not matched to a gene: 5. The V gene's germline CDR1 is SQVTM and CDR2 ANQGSEA. The CDR3 spans 12 residues. The CDR3 DNA is TGCAGCGTTGAAGAAAACAGGGGCGGGCAGTACTTC. Its translation is CSVEENRGGQYF.

This sequence joins TRBV19 and TRBJ1-1; weak D call: TRBD1 (6 bases). Germline lookup yields CDR1 LNHDA and CDR2 SQIVND (reference sequence). This CDR3 contains 13 residues. The germline V and J ends were trimmed by 6 bases and 6 bases, with 14 bases remaining between them. CDR3 loop: CASRLRGEAEAFF. The CDR3 bases are TGTGCCAGTAGACTCAGGGGTGAGGCTGAAGCTTTCTTT.

V usage is TRBV30 and J usage is TRBJ2-2; 7 bases line up with TRBD1. J lost 6 bases, V lost 5 bases, and 3 bases had no gene match. Germline V lookup: CDR1 GTSNPN, CDR2 SVGIG (reference sequence). The CDR3 spans 12 residues. The CDR3 loop is CAWDTGAGELFF. CDR3 coding DNA: TGTGCCTGGGATACAGGGGCCGGGGAGCTGTTTTTT.

The chain couples TRBV7-9 to TRBJ2-7; the match to TRBD2 covers 10 bases. The CDR3 loop spans 14 amino acids. V lost 5 bases, J lost 1 base, and 2 bases stayed unmatched. Germline V gives CDR1 SEHNR, CDR2 FQNEAQ (reference sequence). DNA for the CDR3: TGTGCCAGCAGCCGGACTAGCGGATCCTACGAGCAGTACTTC. It specifies CASSRTSGSYEQYF.

This chain connects TRBV18 to TRBJ1-5, with D possibly matching TRBD1 (6 bases). Germline V gene data show CDR1 as KGHSH and CDR2 as LQKENI. This CDR3 is 14 amino acids long. With 3 bases removed from V and 3 bases from J, the gap between germline ends came to 9 bases. The CDR3 DNA reads as TGTGCCAGCTCACCCGACAGGAACAATCAGCCCCAGCATTTT. Translated, it gives CASSPDRNNQPQHF.

The V and J genes are TRBV25-1 and TRBJ2-1; the match to TRBD1 covers 7 bases. CDR1 is MGHDK and CDR2 is SYGVNS in the germline V gene. The J segment lost 0 bases and the V segment lost 4 bases, leaving 9 bases of the junction unmatched. The CDR3 consists of 17 residues. CDR3 nucleotide sequence: TGTGCCAGCAGTGCGCCGGCAGGGGGAAGCTCCTACAATGAGCAGTTCTTC. This encodes CASSAPAGGSSYNEQFF.

This chain uses TRBV5-4 with TRBJ1-2; a weak D match, TRBD1 (5 bases). The CDR3 length is 15 residues. Germline assignment: CDR1 SGHNT and CDR2 YYREEE (reference sequence). With 0 bases removed from V and 2 bases from J, the gap between germline ends came to 11 bases. CDR3 coding DNA: TGTGCCAGCAGCTTGGCGTCACAGGAGAACTATGGCTACACCTTC. Amino acid sequence: CASSLASQENYGYTF.

The rearrangement links TRBV19 to TRBJ2-1; 8 nucleotides align to TRBD1. CDR1 LNHDA and CDR2 SQIVND come from the germline V gene (reference sequence). This CDR3 region has 19 residues. The ends lost 3 bases at V and 3 bases at J; junction bases unmatched: 16. The CDR3 region has the DNA TGTGCCAGTAGTATCGTGTTTGCCCAGGACAGGGATAACTACAATGAGCAGTTCTTC. It translates to CASSIVFAQDRDNYNEQFF.

This clone turned up a few times. V and J are TRBV7-8 and TRBJ2-7, with TRBD1 identical over 8 bases. The CDR3 length is 15 residues. Losses at the gene ends were 1 base for V and 4 bases for J; bases not matched to a gene: 6. Per the germline V gene, CDR1 is SGHVS and CDR2 is FQNEAQ. The CDR3 nucleotides are TGTGCCAGCAGCTTAGGGGGACAGGACTATTACGAGCAGTACTTC. Translating gives CASSLGGQDYYEQYF. Combining the CDR3 with reference TRBV7-8 and TRBJ2-7 gives the whole variable domain GAGVSQSPRYKVAKRGQDVALRCDPISGHVSLFWYQQALGQGPEFLTYFQNEAQLDKSGLPSDRFFAERPEGSVSTLKIQRTQQEDSAVYLCASSLGGQDYYEQYFGPGTRLTVT.

The chain couples TRBV30 to TRBJ1-4; TRBD1 might be the D (6 bases). CDR1 is GTSNPN, CDR2 SVGIG, per germline (reference sequence). V gave up 5 bases and J gave up 4 bases, with 8 bases separating them. The length of the CDR3 is 12 residues. The CDR3 bases are TGTGCCTGGGGCAGGGGTAATGAAAAACTGTTTTTT. This gives the protein CAWGRGNEKLFF.

The rearrangement uses TRBV4-2 and TRBJ2-1; a weak D match, TRBD2 (6 bases). Deletions cut 1 base from V and 8 bases from J, with 12 bases between. CDR3 length equals 14 residues. CDR1 and CDR2 (germline): LGHNA, YNFKEQ. This chain's CDR3 is CASSQVGGWDEQFF. CDR3 sequence (DNA): TGTGCCAGCAGCCAAGTGGGGGGATGGGATGAGCAGTTCTTC.

This clone was detected only a few times. V is TRBV3-1 (or the pseudogene TRBV3-2) and J is TRBJ1-1, with 7 bases aligning to TRBD1. CDR3 length equals 13 residues. V trimming: 5 bases; J trimming: 4 bases; junction bases outside the gene matches: 4. Germline V CDR1 and CDR2: LGHDT, YNNKEL (reference sequence). CDR3 coding DNA: TGTGCCAGCAGCGGTAAGGGGGCCACTGAAGCTTTCTTT. This translates into CASSGKGATEAFF.

The V gene is TRBV7-9, the J gene TRBJ1-1; TRBD1 matches 9 bases. J gave up 1 base and V 2 bases, and 2 bases lay outside the gene matches. Germline values: CDR1 SEHNR, CDR2 FQNEAQ (reference sequence). This CDR3 spans 15 amino acids. In DNA, the CDR3 is TGTGCCAGCAGCTTATGGGACAGGGCGAACACTGAAGCTTTCTTT. Translating it yields CASSLWDRANTEAFF.

The chain uses TRBV4-3 and TRBJ1-1; D is ambiguous. Germline assignment: CDR1 LGHNA and CDR2 YSLEER. Trimming removed 1 base at V and 10 bases at J, with 13 bases between. The CDR3 sequence is 13 residues long. The CDR3 loop reads CASSQATGYPAFF. The CDR3 coding sequence is TGCGCCAGCAGCCAAGCTACGGGGTATCCAGCTTTCTTT.

This chain links TRBV6-5 with TRBJ2-1; D unclear. V gave up 6 bases and J gave up 13 bases, with 16 bases separating them. CDR1 MNHEY and CDR2 SVGAGI come from the germline V gene. The CDR3 has 12 residues. CDR3 amino acids: CASRPNRFYQFF. The CDR3 DNA sequence: TGTGCCAGCAGACCTAACAGATTCTACCAGTTCTTC.

The rearrangement uses TRBV15 and TRBJ2-3; possible D gene TRBD2, 6 bases. CDR1 is LNHNV, CDR2 YYDKDF, per germline (reference sequence). CDR3 size: 14 residues. Deletions cut 1 base from V and 6 bases from J, with 11 bases between. CDR3 in DNA: TGTGCCACCAGCAGAGTGGGGAGGCCGGATACGCAGTATTTT. This codes for CATSRVGRPDTQYF.

The rearrangement joins TRBV6-5 to TRBJ2-3; D is possibly TRBD1 (5 bases). Germline assignment: CDR1 MNHEY and CDR2 SVGAGI. The CDR3 runs to 12 residues. The germline V and J ends were trimmed by 6 bases and 3 bases, with 7 bases remaining between them. CDR3 in amino acids: CASSAGTDTQYF. The CDR3 DNA follows: TGTGCCAGCAGCGCAGGGACAGATACGCAGTATTTT.

This chain uses TRBV5-1 with TRBJ2-7; 10 bases are shared with TRBD1. Per the germline V gene, CDR1 is SGHRS and CDR2 is YFSETQ. The CDR3 runs to 14 residues. V was pared by 5 bases and J by 7 bases, with 9 bases of the junction left unmatched. The CDR3 DNA sequence: TGCGCCAGCAGTCCGAGGACAGGGGGTAAGGAGCAGTACTTC. This gives the protein CASSPRTGGKEQYF.